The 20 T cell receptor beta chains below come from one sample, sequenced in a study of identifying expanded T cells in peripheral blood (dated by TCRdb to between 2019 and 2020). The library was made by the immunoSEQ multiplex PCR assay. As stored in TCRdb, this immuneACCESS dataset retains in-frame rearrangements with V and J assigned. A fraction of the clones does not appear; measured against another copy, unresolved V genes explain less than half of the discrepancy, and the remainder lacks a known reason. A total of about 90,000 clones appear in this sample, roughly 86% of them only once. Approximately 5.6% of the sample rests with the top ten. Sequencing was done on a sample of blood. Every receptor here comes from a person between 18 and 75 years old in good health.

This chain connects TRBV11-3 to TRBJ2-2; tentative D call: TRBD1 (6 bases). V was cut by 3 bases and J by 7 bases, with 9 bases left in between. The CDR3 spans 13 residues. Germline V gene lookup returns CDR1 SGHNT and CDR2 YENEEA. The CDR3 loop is CASSLGANGELFF. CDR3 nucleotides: TGTGCCAGCAGCTTGGGGGCTAACGGGGAGCTGTTTTTT.

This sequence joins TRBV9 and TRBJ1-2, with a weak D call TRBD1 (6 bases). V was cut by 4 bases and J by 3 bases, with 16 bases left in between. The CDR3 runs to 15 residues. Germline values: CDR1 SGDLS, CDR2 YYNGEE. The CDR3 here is CASSTRGEGYYGYTF. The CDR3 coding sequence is TGTGCCAGCAGCACTAGGGGGGAAGGGTACTATGGCTACACCTTC. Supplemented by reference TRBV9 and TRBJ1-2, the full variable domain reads DSGVTQTPKHLITATGQRVTLRCSPRSGDLSVYWYQQSLDQGLQFLIQYYNGEERAKGNILERFSAQQFPDLHSELNLSSLELGDSALYFCASSTRGEGYYGYTFGSGTRLTVV.

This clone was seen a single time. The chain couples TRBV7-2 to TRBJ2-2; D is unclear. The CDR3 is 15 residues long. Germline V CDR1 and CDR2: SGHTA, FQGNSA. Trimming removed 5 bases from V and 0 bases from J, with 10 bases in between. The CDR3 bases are TGTGCCAGCAGCCTCCGTCCCCCGAACACCGGGGAGCTGTTTTTT. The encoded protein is CASSLRPPNTGELFF. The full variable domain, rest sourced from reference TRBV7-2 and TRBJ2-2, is GAGVSQSPSNKVTEKGKDVELRCDPISGHTALYWYRQSLGQGLEFLIYFQGNSAPDKSGLPSDRFSAERTGGSVSTLTIQRTQQEDSAVYLCASSLRPPNTGELFFGEGSRLTVL.

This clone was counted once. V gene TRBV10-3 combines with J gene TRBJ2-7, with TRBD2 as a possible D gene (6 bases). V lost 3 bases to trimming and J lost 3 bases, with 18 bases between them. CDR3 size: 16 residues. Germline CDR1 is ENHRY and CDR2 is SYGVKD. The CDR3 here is CAISEYRGGSSYEQYF. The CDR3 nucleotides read TGTGCCATCAGTGAATATAGGGGAGGAAGTAGCTACGAGCAGTACTTC.

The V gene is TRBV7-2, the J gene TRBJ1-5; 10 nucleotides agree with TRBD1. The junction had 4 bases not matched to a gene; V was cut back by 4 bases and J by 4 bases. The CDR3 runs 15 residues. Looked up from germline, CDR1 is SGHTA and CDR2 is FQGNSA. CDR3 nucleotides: TGTGCCAGCAGCTACGGACAGGGGGTTAATCAGCCCCAGCATTTT. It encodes CASSYGQGVNQPQHF.

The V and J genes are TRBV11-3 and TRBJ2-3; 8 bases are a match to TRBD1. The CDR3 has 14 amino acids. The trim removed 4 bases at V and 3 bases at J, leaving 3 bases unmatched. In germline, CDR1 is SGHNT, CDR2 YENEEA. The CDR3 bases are TGTGCCAGCAGCTATTGGACAGGGACAGATACGCAGTATTTT. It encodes CASSYWTGTDTQYF.

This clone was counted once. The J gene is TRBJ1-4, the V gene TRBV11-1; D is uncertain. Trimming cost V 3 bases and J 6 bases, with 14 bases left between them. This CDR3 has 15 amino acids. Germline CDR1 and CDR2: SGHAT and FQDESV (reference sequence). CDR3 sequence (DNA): TGTGCCAGCAGCTTCCGTCGGAGTTCTGATGAAAAACTGTTTTTT. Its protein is CASSFRRSSDEKLFF.

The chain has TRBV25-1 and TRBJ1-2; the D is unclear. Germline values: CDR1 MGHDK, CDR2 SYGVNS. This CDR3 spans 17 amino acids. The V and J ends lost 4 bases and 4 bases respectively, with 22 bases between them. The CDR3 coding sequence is TGTGCCAGCAGTGCCTCGATCCCCGCAGGTTTCTCCTATGGCTACACCTTC. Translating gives CASSASIPAGFSYGYTF.

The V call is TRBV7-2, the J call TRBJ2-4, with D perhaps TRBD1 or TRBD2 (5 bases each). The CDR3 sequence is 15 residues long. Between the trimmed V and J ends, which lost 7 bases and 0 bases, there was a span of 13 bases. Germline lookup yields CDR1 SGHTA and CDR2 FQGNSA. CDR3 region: CASTDRGVAKNIQYF. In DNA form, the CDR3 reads TGTGCCAGCACTGACAGAGGGGTAGCCAAAAACATTCAGTACTTC. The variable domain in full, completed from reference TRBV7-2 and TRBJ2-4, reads GAGVSQSPSNKVTEKGKDVELRCDPISGHTALYWYRQSLGQGLEFLIYFQGNSAPDKSGLPSDRFSAERTGGSVSTLTIQRTQQEDSAVYLCASTDRGVAKNIQYFGAGTRLSVL.

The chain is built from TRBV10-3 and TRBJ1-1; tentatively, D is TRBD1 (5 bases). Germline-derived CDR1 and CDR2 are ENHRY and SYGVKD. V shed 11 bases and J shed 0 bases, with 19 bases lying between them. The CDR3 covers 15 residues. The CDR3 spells CAVKDTRTLNTEAFF. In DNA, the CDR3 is TGTGCCGTAAAGGACACCAGGACCCTGAACACTGAAGCTTTCTTT.

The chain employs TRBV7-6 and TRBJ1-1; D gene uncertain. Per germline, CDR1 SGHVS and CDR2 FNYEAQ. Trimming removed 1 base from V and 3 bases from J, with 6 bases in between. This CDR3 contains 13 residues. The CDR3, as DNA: TGTGCCAGCAGCTTAGTAGTCCACACTGAAGCTTTCTTT. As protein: CASSLVVHTEAFF.

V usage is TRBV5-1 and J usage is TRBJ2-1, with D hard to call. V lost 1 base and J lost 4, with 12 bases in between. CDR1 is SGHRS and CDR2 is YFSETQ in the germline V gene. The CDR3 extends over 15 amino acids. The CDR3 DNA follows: TGCGCCAGCAGCTTGAATCGGCAGAATTACAATGAGCAGTTCTTC. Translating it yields CASSLNRQNYNEQFF.

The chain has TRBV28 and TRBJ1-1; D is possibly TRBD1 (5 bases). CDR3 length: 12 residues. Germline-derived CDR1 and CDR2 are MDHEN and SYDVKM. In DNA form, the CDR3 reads TGTGCTGCTAGGGGATTGAACACTGAAGCTTTCTTT. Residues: CAARGLNTEAFF.

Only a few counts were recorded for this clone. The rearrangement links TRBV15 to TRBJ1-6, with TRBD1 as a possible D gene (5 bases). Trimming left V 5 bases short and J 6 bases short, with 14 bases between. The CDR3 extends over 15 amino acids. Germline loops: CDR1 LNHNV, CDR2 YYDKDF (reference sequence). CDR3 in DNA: TGTGCCACCAGCCCTAGAGGGCAGGGTAATTCACCCCTCCACTTT. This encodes CATSPRGQGNSPLHF.

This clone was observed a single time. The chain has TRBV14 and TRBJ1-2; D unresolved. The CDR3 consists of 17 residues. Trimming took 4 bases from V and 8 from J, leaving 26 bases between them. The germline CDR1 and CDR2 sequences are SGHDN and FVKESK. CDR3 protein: CASSPLEGRPSYVGYTF. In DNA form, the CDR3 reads TGTGCCAGCAGCCCACTTGAGGGTAGGCCGAGCTATGTAGGCTACACCTTC. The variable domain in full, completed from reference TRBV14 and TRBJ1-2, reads EAGVTQFPSHSVIEKGQTVTLRCDPISGHDNLYWYRRVMGKEIKFLLHFVKESKQDESGMPNNRFLAERTGGTYSTLKVQPAELEDSGVYFCASSPLEGRPSYVGYTFGSGTRLTVV.

Written as DNA, the CDR3 is TGTGCCAGCAGCTTAGAAGCATCTGGAAACACCATATATTTT. Protein product: CASSLEASGNTIYF. The chain recombines TRBV11-3 with TRBJ1-3; no clear D. The CDR3 covers 14 residues. With 0 bases removed from V and 1 base from J, the gap between germline ends came to 4 bases. CDR1 and CDR2 from the germline V gene are SGHNT and YENEEA.

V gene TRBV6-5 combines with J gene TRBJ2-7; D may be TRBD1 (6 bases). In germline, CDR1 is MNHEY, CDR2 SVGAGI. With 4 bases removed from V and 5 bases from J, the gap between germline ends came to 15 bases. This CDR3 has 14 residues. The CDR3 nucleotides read TGTGCCAGCAGTTTCGGGCAGGGGCGGAACGAGCAGTACTTC. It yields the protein CASSFGQGRNEQYF.

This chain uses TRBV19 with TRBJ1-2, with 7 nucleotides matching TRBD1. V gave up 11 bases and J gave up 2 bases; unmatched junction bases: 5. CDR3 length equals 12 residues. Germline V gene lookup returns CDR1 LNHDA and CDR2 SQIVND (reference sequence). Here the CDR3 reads CAVRDSNYGYTF. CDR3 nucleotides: TGTGCCGTAAGGGACAGCAACTATGGCTACACCTTC. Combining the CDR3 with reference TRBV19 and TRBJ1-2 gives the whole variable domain DGGITQSPKYLFRKEGQNVTLSCEQNLNHDAMYWYRQDPGQGLRLIYYSQIVNDFQKGDIAEGYSVSREKKESFPLTVTSAQKNPTAFYLCAVRDSNYGYTFGSGTRLTVV.

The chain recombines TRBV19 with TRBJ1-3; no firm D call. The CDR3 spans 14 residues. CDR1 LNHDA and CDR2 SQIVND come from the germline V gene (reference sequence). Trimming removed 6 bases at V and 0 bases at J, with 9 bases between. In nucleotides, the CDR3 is TGTGCCAGTAGGAAAACAGCCTCTGGAAACACCATATATTTT. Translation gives CASRKTASGNTIYF.

The CDR3 spells CASLLTGANTEAFF. DNA of the CDR3: TGTGCCAGCTTACTAACAGGCGCCAACACTGAAGCTTTCTTT. The chain employs TRBV19 and TRBJ1-1; D perhaps matches TRBD1 (5 bases). The CDR3 is made up of 14 amino acids. Per the germline V gene, CDR1 is LNHDA and CDR2 is SQIVND (reference sequence). The ends were cut back, 9 bases at V and 2 bases at J, with 16 bases in the middle.